This record covers a single TCR beta chain. The CDR3 runs 15 residues. Germline V gene sequence: CDR1 MDHEN, CDR2 SYDVKM. V lost 4 bases, J lost 5 bases, and 5 bases stayed unmatched. The sample is drawn from a study of blood T cell repertoires in COVID-19. Study details: Sample material is recorded as cDNA or gDNA derived from T cells, B-cell-depleted T cells, or PBMCs.

Study processing details: Nucleated cell counts were estimated from reference gene primer amplification. Sequenced by immunoSEQ multiplex PCR; TCRdb stores in-frame clones only, minus some. From that table come the V and J calls and clone size; the DNA was used to work out D and trimming. The data contain nearly 45,000 clones, 84% of them singletons. The origin of this receptor is a human donor in a cohort sampled during active COVID-19. This chain joins TRBV28 and TRBJ1-4, with TRBD1 matching over 9 bases. Sequences were obtained from peripheral blood. The CDR3 reads CASSSPTGGNEKLFF. CDR3 in DNA: TGTGCCAGCAGTTCTCCGACAGGGGGGAATGAAAAACTGTTTTTT. The entire variable domain, with the rest obtained from reference TRBV28 and TRBJ1-4, is as follows: DVKVTQSSRYLVKRTGEKVFLECVQDMDHENMFWYRQDPGLGLRLIYFSYDVKMKEKGDIPEGYSVSREKKERFSLILESASTNQTSMYLCASSSPTGGNEKLFFGSGTQLSVL.